This is a list of T cell receptor beta chains from one sample in a study of cytomegalovirus exposure and HLA in healthy donors. Libraries were prepared by immunoSEQ multiplex PCR; TCRdb keeps only in-frame clonotypes and omits some of them. The repertoire holds around 130,000 clones, with around 70% as singletons. Material for sequencing was PBMCs. These receptors were taken from a human donor in good health. CDR3s leave out the opening cysteine and the closing phenylalanine or tryptophan. Expanded clones get a size class; other rows say once, few or many, or leave the size out.

V gene	clone size	CDR3 length	J gene	CDR3 protein
TRBV7-2	.	13	TRBJ2-7	ASSLDQARSYEQY
TRBV5-6	.	12	TRBJ1-2	ASSTDRGTYGYT
TRBV7-9	once	13	TRBJ2-7	SSTPKGTTSSEQY
TRBV28	.	12	TRBJ2-1	ASSFSSAGVEQF
TRBV9	few	15	TRBJ2-2	ASSVARGGGHSGELF
TRBV6-1	.	13	TRBJ1-2	ASSDARGLGYGYT
TRBV6-5	.	13	TRBJ2-7	ASSYSRHPTYEQY
TRBV5-6	.	11	TRBJ2-5	ASSFWGRETQY
TRBV6-1	.	14	TRBJ2-1	ASSEQRRISYNEQF
TRBV4-2	.	17	TRBJ2-1	ASSQGGTSGRVSYNEQF
TRBV5-1	.	14	TRBJ2-3	ASSLDSGAGTDTQY
TRBV7-2	few	15	TRBJ2-2	ASSPRTVSLNTGELF
TRBV4-1	few	14	TRBJ2-5	ASSQDLTSGQETQY
TRBV7-8	.	12	TRBJ2-7	ASSPILRAYEQY
TRBV7-3	.	9	TRBJ2-1	ASSLSDEQF
TRBV29-1	.	14	TRBJ1-5	SVPRVLSEGNQPQH
TRBV6-5	.	12	TRBJ1-2	ASSRRTGDHGYT
TRBV29-1	.	11	TRBJ1-3	SVASGTGNTIY
TRBV5-1	few	13	TRBJ2-7	ASSLALAGGYEQY
TRBV27	.	12	TRBJ1-2	ASRYRGGAYGYT
TRBV25-1	.	12	TRBJ2-1	ASKETGILNEQF
TRBV6-4	.	13	TRBJ2-3	ASSESGRGTDTQY
TRBV9	.	14	TRBJ2-7	ASSFRVHNGVDEQY